Described below is a single T cell receptor beta chain sequence and its context. Its target is unknown. J was trimmed by 2 bases and V by 4 bases; bases with no gene match: 14. The CDR3 is 20 residues long. The data originate from a study of T-cell memory formation after mild COVID-19. Overall study results and limits: Several responding clones turned up in pre-infection memory, indicating that cross-reactive memory may have taken part.

MiXCR, run by TCRdb on the 5' RACE reads, gives a single entry per CDR3 protein. The table has about 250,000 distinct CDR3 sequences, 15% seen once. This chain joins TRBV12-3 or TRBV12-4 and TRBJ2-2; 12 bases align to TRBD2. The source material was PBMCs or a T cell subset sorted from them (not recorded which). This TCR was recovered from an adult woman who had mild COVID-19 (a few samples of this study predate the infection). Cell type and time point are not known. The CDR3 DNA sequence: TGTGCCAGCAGTTCGCCGATCTCGACTAGCGGGGGCCTAAACACCGGGGAGCTGTTTTTT. The encoded protein is CASSSPISTSGGLNTGELFF.